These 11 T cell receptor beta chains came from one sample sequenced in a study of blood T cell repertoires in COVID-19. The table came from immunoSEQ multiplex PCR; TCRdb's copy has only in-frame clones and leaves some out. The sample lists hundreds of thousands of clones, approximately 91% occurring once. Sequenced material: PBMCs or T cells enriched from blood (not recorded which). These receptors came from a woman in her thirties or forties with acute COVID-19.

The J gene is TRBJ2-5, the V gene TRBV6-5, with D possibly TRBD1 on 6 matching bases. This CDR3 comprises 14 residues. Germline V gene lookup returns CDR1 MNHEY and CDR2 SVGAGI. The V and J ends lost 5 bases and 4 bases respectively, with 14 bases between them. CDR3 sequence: CASSPYVRGETQYF. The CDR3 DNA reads TGTGCCAGCAGTCCCTACGTCAGGGGAGAGACCCAGTACTTC.

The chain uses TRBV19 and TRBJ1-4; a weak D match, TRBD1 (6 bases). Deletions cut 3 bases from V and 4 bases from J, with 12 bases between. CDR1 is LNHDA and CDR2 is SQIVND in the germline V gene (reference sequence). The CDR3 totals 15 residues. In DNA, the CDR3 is TGTGCCAGTAGTATGCCCGGACAGCGTAATGAAAAACTGTTTTTT. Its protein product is CASSMPGQRNEKLFF.

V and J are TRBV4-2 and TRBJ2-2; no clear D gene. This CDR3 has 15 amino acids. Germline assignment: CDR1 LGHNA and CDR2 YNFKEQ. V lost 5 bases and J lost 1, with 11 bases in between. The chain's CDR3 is CASSATQRNTGELFF. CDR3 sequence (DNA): TGTGCCAGCAGCGCTACCCAAAGGAACACCGGGGAGCTGTTTTTT.

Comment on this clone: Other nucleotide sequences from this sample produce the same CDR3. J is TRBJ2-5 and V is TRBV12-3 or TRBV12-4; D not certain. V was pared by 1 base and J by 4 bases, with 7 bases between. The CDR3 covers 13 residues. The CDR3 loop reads CASSLGARETQYF. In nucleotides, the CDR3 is TGTGCCAGCAGTTTAGGGGCCCGAGAGACCCAGTACTTC.

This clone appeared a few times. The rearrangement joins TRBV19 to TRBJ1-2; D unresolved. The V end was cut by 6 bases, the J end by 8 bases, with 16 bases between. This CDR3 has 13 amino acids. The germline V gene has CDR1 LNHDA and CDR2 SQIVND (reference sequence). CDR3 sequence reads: CASSPRYTEGYTF. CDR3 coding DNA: TGTGCCAGTAGCCCACGATATACAGAGGGCTACACCTTC.

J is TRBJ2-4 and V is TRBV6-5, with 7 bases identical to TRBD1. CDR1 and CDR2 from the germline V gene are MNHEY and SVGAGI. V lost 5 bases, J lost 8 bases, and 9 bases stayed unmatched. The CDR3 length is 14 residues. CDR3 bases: TGTGCCAGCAGTCCAAGACAGGGTGGGGACATTCAGTACTTC. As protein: CASSPRQGGDIQYF.

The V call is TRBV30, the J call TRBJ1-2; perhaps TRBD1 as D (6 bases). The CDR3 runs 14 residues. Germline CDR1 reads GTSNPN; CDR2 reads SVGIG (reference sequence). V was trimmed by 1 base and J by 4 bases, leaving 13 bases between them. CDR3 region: CAWSGGQVAYGYTF. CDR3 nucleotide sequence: TGTGCCTGGAGTGGGGGGCAGGTTGCCTATGGCTACACCTTC.

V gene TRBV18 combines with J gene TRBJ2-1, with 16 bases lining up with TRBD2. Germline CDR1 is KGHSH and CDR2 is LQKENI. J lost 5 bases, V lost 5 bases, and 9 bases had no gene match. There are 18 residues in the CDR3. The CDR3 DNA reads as TGTGCCAGCTCAGGCATGGGACTAGCGGGGGGGATCAACAATGAGCAGTTCTTC. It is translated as CASSGMGLAGGINNEQFF.

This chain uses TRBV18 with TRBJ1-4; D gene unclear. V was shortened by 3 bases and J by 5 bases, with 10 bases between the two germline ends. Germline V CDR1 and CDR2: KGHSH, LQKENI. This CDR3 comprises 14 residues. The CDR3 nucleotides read TGTGCCAGCTCACCTGCCCAGCGGAATGAAAAACTGTTTTTT. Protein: CASSPAQRNEKLFF.

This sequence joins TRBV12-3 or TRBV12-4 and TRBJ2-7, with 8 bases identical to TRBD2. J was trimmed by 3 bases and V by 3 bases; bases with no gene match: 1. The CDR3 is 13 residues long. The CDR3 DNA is TGTGCCAGCAGTTTGACTAGCGACTACGAGCAGTACTTC. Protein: CASSLTSDYEQYF.

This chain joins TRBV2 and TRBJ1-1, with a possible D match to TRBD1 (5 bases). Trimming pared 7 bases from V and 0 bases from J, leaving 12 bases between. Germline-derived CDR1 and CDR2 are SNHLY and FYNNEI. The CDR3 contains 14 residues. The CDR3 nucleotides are TGTGCCAGCACCCAATCCAGGGTGAACACTGAAGCTTTCTTT. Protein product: CASTQSRVNTEAFF.